This T cell receptor beta chain was sequenced in a study of blood T cell repertoires in COVID-19. Across the study: Samples representing acute and convalescent COVID-19 were sourced from the United States, Italy and Spain. The analysed material was cDNA or gDNA that came from T cells, B-cell-depleted T cells, or PBMCs.

The authors' processing: By means of reference gene primer amplification, nucleated cell counts were estimated. Clones were sequenced by immunoSEQ multiplex PCR, and TCRdb holds only the in-frame ones, with some missing. For V, J and clone size, that table is used; D and trimming come from the DNA. The sample records around 88,000 clones, 80% being singletons. This TCR came from a man aged 45 to 65 who had recovered from COVID-19. The sequencing input was peripheral blood.

The DNA of the CDR3 is TGTGCCAGCAGCTTACTGGCTAGTGGGTCGACCCAGTACTTC. It codes for CASSLLASGSTQYF. This chain connects TRBV7-3 to TRBJ2-5, with D uncertain. The CDR3 length is 14 residues. The germline gives CDR1 SGHTA, CDR2 FQGTGA. The V end lost 2 bases, the J end lost 7 bases, and 14 bases lay between the germline ends.